The T cell receptor (beta chain) described here comes from a study of shared clonotypes between healthy human individuals (dated by TCRdb to 2019 to 2021). General notes on the study: The cohort included three men and a couple of women between 18 and 49 years of age. To estimate repertoire size and how much clonotypes are shared between individuals, the study performed deep sequencing of blood TCR repertoires from about five healthy adults. To increase sequencing depth and limit assay-specific biases, different laboratories used diverse techniques to prepare libraries and sequence TCR repertoires. Each donor's leukapheresis produced roughly between roughly 0.9 and 9 billion PBMCs.

Ten or more counts support this clone. Its target antigen remains unknown. Base qualities were left out, and no much larger clone turns up one base away. The same CDR3 can be traced to other DNA sequences in this sample. TCR CDR3 regions were amplified from genomic DNA by multiplex PCR using the deep immunoSEQ assay. Genomic DNA extracted from each cell subset was distributed evenly over all wells of several immunoSEQ 96-well plates, and each plate served as one replicate. For unsorted PBMC, around 290 ng of genomic DNA, equivalent to around 30,000 T cell genomes, went into each replicate PCR. Genomic DNA from unsorted PBMC was sequenced over ten immunoSEQ deep assay plates. The purified libraries were quantified using a Qubit 3.0 fluorometer, sized with a Bioanalyzer 2100, and then quantified again using the KAPA Library Quantification kit. Every immunoSEQ 96-well plate was sequenced on a dedicated single-read 150-cycle Illumina NextSeq 550 flow cell. The authors processed their data as follows. Because the immunoSEQ output held only junctional sequences and lacked quality scores, the filtering could not match the filtering applied to full-length reads. Sequences were annotated with PyIR, a Python wrapper for IgBLAST v1.9, and V/J genes and CDR3 were assigned using IMGT germline references. Any read was removed if the V/J assignment was weak (E-value above 1e-6), the CDR3 was missing, or the read contained stop codons, out-of-frame junctions, or ambiguous translated residues. V3J clonotypes were defined as sequences sharing an identical inferred V gene, J gene, and CDR3 amino acid sequence. To compute the percentage overlap between repertoires, the number of shared unique clonotypes was divided by the size of the smaller repertoire. RTK rarefaction, the Chao1 estimator, and Recon v2.1 estimates of unobserved clonotypes were used to assess repertoire richness. TCRdb holds this immuneACCESS table with in-frame rearrangements only. Some clones are missing; in checked studies, unresolved V genes explain under half, and the rest has no known cause. Clonal size and the V and J genes are those of that table, whereas D and trimming came from the DNA. Recorded for this sample are a few hundred thousand clones; 75% to 80% of them occurred a single time. The ten largest clones capture about 12% of the sample.

Overall results and qualifications from the work: Pairwise subsampling led to the expectation that sequencing depth would affect the degree of clonotype sharing among donors. Sampling was restricted to blood, and TCR repertoires in tissue are likely to differ from TCR repertoires in blood. The genetic and exposure-history diversity represented was limited by the small number of donors.

Donors were healthy HIV-negative adults with no recently reported acute infections or vaccinations. Every donor was a Caucasian adult residing in Nashville, Tennessee, USA. For unsorted samples, 70 million to 95 million PBMCs were counted, and genomic DNA was extracted using the QIAamp DNA Blood Mini kit. Blood was collected by leukapheresis, and PBMCs were isolated by Ficoll-Histopaque density gradient centrifugation and then cryopreserved in liquid nitrogen vapor phase. Material: PBMCs. This TCR was sampled from a woman aged 40 to 50 in good health. Some clones in this sample may be carry-over from other donors' samples.

The DNA sequence is TGTGCCAGCAGCCTACAGGGAAGGCCGAGGGGGGAGGAAAAACTGTTTTTT. Its coded protein is CASSLQGRPRGEEKLFF. The sequence is built from TRBV9 and TRBJ1-4; TRBD1 is a possible D gene, resting on 6 matching bases. V is cut by 4 bases and J by 8 bases, and the space between the germline ends is 24 bases. The CDR3 holds 17 amino acids from the cysteine to the phenylalanine. The entry retains the CDR3 DNA only, 51 bases that are in frame from base 1. Taken from the germline V gene, the CDR1 and CDR2 loops are SGDLS and YYNGEE.